Following are 18 T cell receptor beta chains from one sample sequenced in a study of blood T cell repertoires in COVID-19. Produced via immunoSEQ multiplex PCR; TCRdb's table is partial and in-frame only. The repertoire holds around 200,000 clones, with around nine tenths as singletons. Sequences were obtained from peripheral blood. These receptor sequences come from a man aged 18 to 30 with active or convalescent COVID-19.

This chain links TRBV5-1 with TRBJ1-1; D remains ambiguous. CDR1 and CDR2 from the germline V gene are SGHRS and YFSETQ. The CDR3 covers 14 residues. Trimming removed 0 bases from V and 8 bases from J, with 14 bases in between. The DNA of the CDR3 is TGCGCCAGCAGCTTGGGGCAGGTCGGTAGGGAAGCTTTCTTT. Encoded protein: CASSLGQVGREAFF.

The rearrangement joins TRBV28 to TRBJ1-5; D not certain. The CDR3 extends over 14 amino acids. CDR1 is MDHEN and CDR2 is SYDVKM in the germline V gene. Trimming took 2 bases from V and 7 from J, leaving 12 bases between them. This CDR3 reads CASSLNGNGQPQHF. The DNA of the CDR3 is TGTGCCAGCAGTTTAAACGGGAACGGACAGCCCCAGCATTTT.

CDR3: CASSLGQLNTDTQYF. The CDR3 DNA follows: TGCGCCAGCAGCTTGGGACAGCTAAACACAGATACGCAGTATTTT. The genes are TRBV5-1 and TRBJ2-3; D is perhaps TRBD1 (5 bases). V lost 0 bases and J lost 2, with 10 bases in between. This CDR3 has 15 residues. From germline, CDR1 is SGHRS and CDR2 YFSETQ.

The chain carries TRBV3-1 (or the pseudogene TRBV3-2) and TRBJ2-7, with D perhaps matching TRBD1 (7 bases). The germline CDR1 and CDR2 sequences are LGHDT and YNNKEL (reference sequence). Trimming left V 6 bases short and J 6 bases short, with 18 bases between. There are 14 residues in the CDR3. The CDR3: CASSHTQGGREQYF. In DNA form, the CDR3 reads TGTGCCAGCAGTCATACCCAGGGGGGACGCGAGCAGTACTTC.

This sequence joins TRBV7-8 and TRBJ2-1; D not resolved. The ends were cut back, 1 base at V and 0 bases at J, with 13 bases in the middle. Germline V gives CDR1 SGHVS, CDR2 FQNEAQ. This CDR3 spans 17 amino acids. The CDR3 region has the DNA TGTGCCAGCAGCTTAGATGCACTCCCGAGCTCCTACAATGAGCAGTTCTTC. Its protein product is CASSLDALPSSYNEQFF. Supplemented by reference TRBV7-8 and TRBJ2-1, the full variable domain reads GAGVSQSPRYKVAKRGQDVALRCDPISGHVSLFWYQQALGQGPEFLTYFQNEAQLDKSGLPSDRFFAERPEGSVSTLKIQRTQQEDSAVYLCASSLDALPSSYNEQFFGPGTRLTVL.

As DNA, the CDR3 is TGTGCCAGCTCACCACCGAACTTTTCCTACAATGAGCAGTTCTTC. It yields the protein CASSPPNFSYNEQFF. The J gene is TRBJ2-1, the V gene TRBV18; D gene uncertain. V dropped 0 bases and J dropped 1 base, with 7 bases sitting between them. CDR3 length: 15 amino acids. Germline V gene lookup returns CDR1 KGHSH and CDR2 LQKENI.

The chain recombines TRBV27 with TRBJ2-3, with TRBD1 identical over 9 bases. CDR1 is MNHEY, CDR2 SMNVEV, per germline (reference sequence). This CDR3 has 14 residues. J lost 3 bases, V lost 6 bases, and 4 bases had no gene match. The CDR3 reads CASRSTGGTDTQYF. DNA for the CDR3: TGTGCCAGCAGGTCGACAGGGGGGACAGATACGCAGTATTTT.

The V call is TRBV7-9, the J call TRBJ2-7, with a tentative D call TRBD2 (6 bases). The CDR3 consists of 16 residues. The ends were cut back, 1 base at V and 3 bases at J, with 16 bases in the middle. Germline-derived CDR1 and CDR2 are SEHNR and FQNEAQ (reference sequence). The CDR3 here is CASSLEEGTGVYEQYF. For the CDR3, the DNA is TGTGCCAGCAGCTTAGAGGAGGGTACCGGGGTCTACGAGCAGTACTTC.

The chain combines TRBV5-1 with TRBJ1-4; 7 bases are a match to TRBD1. Germline-derived CDR1 and CDR2 are SGHRS and YFSETQ. The CDR3 length is 15 residues. The V and J ends lost 3 bases and 5 bases, in that order; junction bases with no gene match: 7. CDR3 in amino acids: CASSSSPGGNEKLFF. CDR3 in DNA: TGCGCCAGCAGCTCCTCCCCAGGGGGGAATGAAAAACTGTTTTTT.

This sequence joins TRBV7-8 and TRBJ2-2, with 8 bases lining up with TRBD2. Germline V gene data show CDR1 as SGHVS and CDR2 as FQNEAQ. This CDR3 has 16 amino acids. V shed 0 bases and J 6 bases; nucleotides not matched to a gene: 6. The CDR3 sequence: CASSLATGGPAGELFF. The CDR3 DNA is TGTGCCAGCAGCTTAGCCACGGGGGGGCCGGCCGGGGAGCTGTTTTTT.

The chain recombines TRBV29-1 with TRBJ1-2; D remains unclear. Germline loops: CDR1 SQVTM, CDR2 ANQGSEA. The V and J ends lost 1 base and 4 bases respectively, with 4 bases between them. The CDR3 sequence is 11 residues long. The CDR3 region has the DNA TGCAGCGTTGAAGGCAGCTATGGCTACACCTTC. Its protein is CSVEGSYGYTF.

The chain employs TRBV25-1 and TRBJ2-7, with 10 bases identical to TRBD2. The trim removed 5 bases at V and 5 bases at J, leaving 6 bases unmatched. There are 14 residues in the CDR3. The germline CDR1 and CDR2 sequences are MGHDK and SYGVNS. The CDR3 sequence: CASSISGRANEQYF. The CDR3 DNA follows: TGTGCCAGCAGTATAAGCGGGAGGGCCAACGAGCAGTACTTC.

V gene TRBV7-3 combines with J gene TRBJ2-2, with a weak D call TRBD1 (5 bases). The ends were cut back, 6 bases at V and 3 bases at J, with 11 bases in the middle. The CDR3 consists of 14 residues. CDR1 and CDR2 from the germline V gene are SGHTA and FQGTGA. CDR3: CASRADTHTGELFF. The CDR3 DNA follows: TGTGCCAGCAGGGCGGACACTCACACCGGGGAGCTGTTTTTT.

Comment on this clone: Other DNA sequences in this sample translate to the same CDR3. This chain joins TRBV9 and TRBJ1-1, with unresolved D. The V gene's germline CDR1 is SGDLS and CDR2 YYNGEE. CDR3 length: 14 residues. V was trimmed by 0 bases and J by 2 bases, leaving 8 bases between them. CDR3: CASSVVAENTEAFF. The CDR3 DNA follows: TGTGCCAGCAGCGTAGTAGCGGAAAACACTGAAGCTTTCTTT.

J is TRBJ2-7 and V is TRBV2, with D tentatively TRBD1 (6 bases). CDR3 length: 15 amino acids. V lost 6 bases, J lost 0 bases, and 15 bases lay in between. CDR1 is SNHLY and CDR2 is FYNNEI in the germline V gene. The DNA of the CDR3 is TGTGCCAGCAGCCCCCGGGACACCTTCTCCTACGAGCAGTACTTC. Translation gives CASSPRDTFSYEQYF.

The chain carries TRBV3-1 (or the pseudogene TRBV3-2) and TRBJ1-6; TRBD1 aligns across 12 bases. The CDR3 totals 20 residues. Per germline, CDR1 LGHDT and CDR2 YNNKEL (reference sequence). The trim removed 0 bases at V and 6 bases at J, leaving 12 bases unmatched. The CDR3 DNA reads as TGTGCCAGCAGCCAAGATATTCGGGACAGGGGGCGCCAGGGTAATTCACCCCTCCACTTT. It is translated as CASSQDIRDRGRQGNSPLHF.

The rearrangement links TRBV25-1 to TRBJ2-3; a possible D gene is TRBD2 (6 bases). Trimming took off 3 bases at V and 2 bases at J, with 9 bases between the two ends. Germline-derived CDR1 and CDR2 are MGHDK and SYGVNS. The CDR3 runs to 14 residues. DNA of the CDR3: TGTGCCAGCAGTGAGGCGGGATTCACAGATACGCAGTATTTT. Residues: CASSEAGFTDTQYF.

The chain carries TRBV5-4 and TRBJ1-3, with 9 bases fitting TRBD1. Germline loops: CDR1 SGHNT, CDR2 YYREEE (reference sequence). CDR3 size: 16 residues. J lost 2 bases, V lost 4 bases, and 7 bases had no gene match. CDR3 in amino acids: CASSRGQGIPGNTIYF. The CDR3, as DNA: TGTGCCAGCAGCAGAGGACAGGGGATTCCTGGAAACACCATATATTTT.